These T cell receptor beta chains were read from a single sample in a study of control samples from healthy donors and cancer patients. TCRdb keeps only in-frame clones here, not all; method: immunoSEQ multiplex PCR. The repertoire holds 60,000 to 80,000 clones, with more than 85% as singletons. Sequenced input: blood. These receptors were taken from a woman aged 45-65 years in good health. Both conserved end residues are part of each CDR3. D genes are given only for firm matches. The size entry is marked missing in some rows and otherwise reads once, few, many or a size class.

D gene | J gene | V gene | clone size | CDR3 protein | CDR3 DNA
TRBD2 | TRBJ2-5 | TRBV24-1 | - | CATSDFRGGGQETQYF | TGTGCCACCAGTGATTTCCGGGGCGGGGGCCAAGAGACCCAGTACTTC
TRBD1 | TRBJ1-5 | TRBV6-2/TRBV6-3 | - | CASSPSPGTGHLYSNQPQHF | TGTGCCAGCAGTCCCTCACCGGGGACAGGGCATCTTTATAGCAATCAGCCCCAGCATTTT
TRBD2 | TRBJ2-6 | TRBV2 | - | CASSDTGASGRVSGANVLTF | TGTGCCAGCAGTGACACCGGGGCTAGCGGGAGGGTATCTGGGGCCAACGTCCTGACTTTC
- | TRBJ2-1 | TRBV19 | - | CASSRLAGSPYNEQFF | TGTGCCAGTTCTCGATTGGCGGGTTCTCCCTACAATGAGCAGTTCTTC
- | TRBJ1-4 | TRBV28 | - | CATRLGGANEKLFF | TGTGCCACTCGTCTCGGGGGGGCTAATGAAAAACTGTTTTTT
- | TRBJ2-3 | TRBV5-4 | - | CASSSRDLTDTQYF | TGTGCCAGCAGCTCCCGGGATCTCACAGATACGCAGTATTTT
TRBD2 | TRBJ2-7 | TRBV7-8 | - | CASSFTGGRSYEQYF | TGTGCCAGCAGCTTCACGGGCGGGAGGTCCTACGAGCAGTACTTC
- | TRBJ1-4 | TRBV7-9 | - | CASSLKRIATNEKLFF | TGTGCCAGCAGCTTAAAACGGATTGCAACTAATGAAAAACTGTTTTTT
TRBD2 | TRBJ2-7 | TRBV5-1 | - | CASSPGTSGEQYF | TGCGCCAGCAGCCCCGGGACTAGTGGCGAGCAGTACTTC
TRBD2 | TRBJ2-1 | TRBV18 | - | CASSPRPSGSSYNEQFF | TGTGCCAGCTCACCACGGCCTAGCGGGAGCTCCTACAATGAGCAGTTCTTC
- | TRBJ2-3 | TRBV6-4 | once | CASSDRQGGTDTQYF | TGTGCCAGCAGTGACCGGCAGGGAGGCACAGATACGCAGTATTTT
- | TRBJ1-4 | TRBV27 | once | CASSPGFGGRLFF | TGTGCCAGCAGTCCAGGGTTCGGGGGGAGGCTGTTTTTT
- | TRBJ2-7 | TRBV11-3 | - | CASSLGEVGKQYF | TGTGCCAGCAGCTTAGGAGAGGTTGGTAAGCAGTACTTC
- | TRBJ2-1 | TRBV4-1 | - | CASSPTRRDAYNEQFF | TGCGCCAGCAGCCCGACCCGGCGGGACGCCTACAATGAGCAGTTCTTC
- | TRBJ2-7 | TRBV12-3/TRBV12-4 | - | CASSSPGEQYF | TGTGCCAGCAGTTCTCCCGGGGAGCAGTACTTC
TRBD1 | TRBJ1-5 | TRBV19 | - | CASSIRQGNQPQHF | TGTGCCAGTAGTATCCGACAGGGAAATCAGCCCCAGCATTTT
TRBD1 | TRBJ2-7 | TRBV5-6 | few | CASSLSDRVEQYF | TGTGCCAGCAGCTTGTCGGACAGGGTCGAGCAGTACTTC
- | TRBJ1-4 | TRBV29-1 | once | CSVARSKREKLFF | TGCAGCGTTGCCAGGTCCAAGCGGGAAAAACTGTTTTTT
- | TRBJ1-1 | TRBV28 | - | CASSDGQSYTEAFF | TGTGCCAGCAGTGACGGACAGTCGTACACTGAAGCTTTCTTT
TRBD1 | TRBJ1-2 | TRBV5-4 | - | CASSRQGNGYTF | TGTGCCAGCAGCCGACAGGGGAATGGCTACACCTTC
TRBD2 | TRBJ2-2 | TRBV10-3 | - | CAISDPGLAGAGELFF | TGTGCCATCAGTGACCCGGGACTAGCGGGAGCCGGGGAGCTGTTTTTT
TRBD2 | TRBJ2-1 | TRBV30 | - | CAWRVAGARNEQFF | TGTGCCTGGAGGGTAGCGGGAGCACGGAATGAGCAGTTCTTC
TRBD1 | TRBJ2-7 | TRBV6-5 | - | CASSYSRDSTYEQYF | TGTGCCAGCAGTTACTCCCGGGACAGCACCTACGAGCAGTACTTC